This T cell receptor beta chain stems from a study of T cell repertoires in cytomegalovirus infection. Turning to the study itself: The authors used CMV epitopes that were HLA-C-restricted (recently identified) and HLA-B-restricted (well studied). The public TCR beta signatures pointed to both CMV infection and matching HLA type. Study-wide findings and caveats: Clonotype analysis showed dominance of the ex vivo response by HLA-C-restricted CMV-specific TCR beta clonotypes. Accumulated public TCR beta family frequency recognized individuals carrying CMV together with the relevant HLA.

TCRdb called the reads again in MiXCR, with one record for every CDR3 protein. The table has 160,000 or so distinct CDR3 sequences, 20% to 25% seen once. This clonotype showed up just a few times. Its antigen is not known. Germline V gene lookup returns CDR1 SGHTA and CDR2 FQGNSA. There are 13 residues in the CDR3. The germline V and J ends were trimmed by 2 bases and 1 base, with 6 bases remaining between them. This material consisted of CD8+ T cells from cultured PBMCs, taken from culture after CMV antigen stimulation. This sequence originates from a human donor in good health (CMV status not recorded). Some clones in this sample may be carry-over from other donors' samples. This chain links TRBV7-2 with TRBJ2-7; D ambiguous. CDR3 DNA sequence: TGTGCCAGCAGCTTACACATTTCCTACGAGCAGTACTTC. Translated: CASSLHISYEQYF.